This T cell receptor beta chain is drawn from a study of PD-L1 blockade in urothelial cancer. Whole-study context: It was at 3 weeks (second dose) and 6 weeks after treatment start that blood was analyzed.

Sequencing was performed with immunoSEQ multiplex PCR; in TCRdb, only in-frame clones are kept and a portion is missing. Of tens of thousands of clones detected, approximately 80% appear once; the ten largest clones hold 3% to 4%. Noted time point: peripheral blood 6 weeks after treatment start. Pretreatment sampling and on-treatment sampling together yielded between 1 and 8 samples for each patient. From germline, CDR1 is SEHNR and CDR2 FQNEAQ (reference sequence). The CDR3 is 15 amino acids. Trimming removed 5 bases from V and 2 bases from J, with 14 bases in between. This TCR was recovered from a man aged 65 to 79 with urothelial cancer. The sample was PBMCs, taken around atezolizumab (anti-PD-L1) treatment. The chain combines TRBV7-9 with TRBJ2-3; D unclear. This chain's CDR3 is CASSPKFRVTDTQYF. The DNA of the CDR3 is TGTGCCAGCAGCCCCAAGTTCCGGGTCACAGATACGCAGTATTTT.